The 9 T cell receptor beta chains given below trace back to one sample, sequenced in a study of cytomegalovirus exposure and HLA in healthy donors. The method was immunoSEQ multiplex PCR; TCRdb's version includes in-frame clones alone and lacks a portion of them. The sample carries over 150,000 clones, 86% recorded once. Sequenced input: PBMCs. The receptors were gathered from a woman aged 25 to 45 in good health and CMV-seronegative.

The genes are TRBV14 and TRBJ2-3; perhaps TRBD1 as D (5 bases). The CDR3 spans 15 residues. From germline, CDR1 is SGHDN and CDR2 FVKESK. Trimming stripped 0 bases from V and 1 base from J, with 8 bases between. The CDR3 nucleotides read TGTGCCAGCAGCCAAGATGTGGGGCGCACAGATACGCAGTATTTT. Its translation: CASSQDVGRTDTQYF.

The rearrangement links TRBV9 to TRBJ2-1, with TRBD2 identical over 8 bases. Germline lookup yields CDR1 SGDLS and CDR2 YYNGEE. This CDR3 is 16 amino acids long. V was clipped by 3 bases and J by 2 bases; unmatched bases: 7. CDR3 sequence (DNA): TGTGCCAGCAGCGAACGCAGCGGGAGAACCTACAATGAGCAGTTCTTC. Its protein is CASSERSGRTYNEQFF.

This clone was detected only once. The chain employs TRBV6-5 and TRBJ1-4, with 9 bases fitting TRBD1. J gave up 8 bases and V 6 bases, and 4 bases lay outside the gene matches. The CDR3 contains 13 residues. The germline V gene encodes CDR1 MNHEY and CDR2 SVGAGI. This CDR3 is CASRGQGNEKLFF. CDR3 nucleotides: TGTGCCAGCAGGGGACAGGGAAACGAAAAACTGTTTTTT.

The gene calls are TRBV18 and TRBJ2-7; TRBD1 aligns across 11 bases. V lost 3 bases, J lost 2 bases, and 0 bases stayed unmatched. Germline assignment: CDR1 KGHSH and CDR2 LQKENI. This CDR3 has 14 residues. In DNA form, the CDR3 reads TGTGCCAGCTCACCGGGACAGGGGGCCTACGAGCAGTACTTC. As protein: CASSPGQGAYEQYF.

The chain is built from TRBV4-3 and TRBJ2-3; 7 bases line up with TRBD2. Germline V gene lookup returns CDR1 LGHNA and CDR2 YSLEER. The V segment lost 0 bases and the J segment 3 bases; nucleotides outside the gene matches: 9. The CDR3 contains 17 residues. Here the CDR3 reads CASSQDFGGGTTDTQYF. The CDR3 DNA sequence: TGCGCCAGCAGCCAAGATTTTGGGGGGGGGACGACAGATACGCAGTATTTT.

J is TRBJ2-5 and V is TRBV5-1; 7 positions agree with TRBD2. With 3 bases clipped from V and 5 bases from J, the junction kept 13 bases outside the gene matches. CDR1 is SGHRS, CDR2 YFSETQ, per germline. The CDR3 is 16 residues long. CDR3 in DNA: TGCGCCAGCAGCTGGGCCGTTCGCGGGAGTACGGAGACCCAGTACTTC. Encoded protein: CASSWAVRGSTETQYF.

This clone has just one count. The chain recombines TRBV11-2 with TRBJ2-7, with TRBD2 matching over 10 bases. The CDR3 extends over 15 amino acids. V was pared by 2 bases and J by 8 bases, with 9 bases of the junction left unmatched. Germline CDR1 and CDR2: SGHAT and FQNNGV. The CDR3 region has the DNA TGTGCCAGCAGCTTACCCCCTAGCGGGAGTGTCAAGCAGTACTTC. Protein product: CASSLPPSGSVKQYF.

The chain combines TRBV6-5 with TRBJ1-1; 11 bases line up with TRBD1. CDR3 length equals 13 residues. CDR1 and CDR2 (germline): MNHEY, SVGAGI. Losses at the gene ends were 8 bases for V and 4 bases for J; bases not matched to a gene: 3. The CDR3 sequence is CASGQGARTEAFF. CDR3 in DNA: TGTGCCAGCGGACAGGGGGCGCGCACTGAAGCTTTCTTT.

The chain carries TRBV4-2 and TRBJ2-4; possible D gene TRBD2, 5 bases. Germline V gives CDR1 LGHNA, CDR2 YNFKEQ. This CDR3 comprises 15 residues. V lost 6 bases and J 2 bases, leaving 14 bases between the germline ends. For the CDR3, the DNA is TGTGCCAGCAGTCCGAGGGAACAGACCAAAAACATTCAGTACTTC. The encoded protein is CASSPREQTKNIQYF.